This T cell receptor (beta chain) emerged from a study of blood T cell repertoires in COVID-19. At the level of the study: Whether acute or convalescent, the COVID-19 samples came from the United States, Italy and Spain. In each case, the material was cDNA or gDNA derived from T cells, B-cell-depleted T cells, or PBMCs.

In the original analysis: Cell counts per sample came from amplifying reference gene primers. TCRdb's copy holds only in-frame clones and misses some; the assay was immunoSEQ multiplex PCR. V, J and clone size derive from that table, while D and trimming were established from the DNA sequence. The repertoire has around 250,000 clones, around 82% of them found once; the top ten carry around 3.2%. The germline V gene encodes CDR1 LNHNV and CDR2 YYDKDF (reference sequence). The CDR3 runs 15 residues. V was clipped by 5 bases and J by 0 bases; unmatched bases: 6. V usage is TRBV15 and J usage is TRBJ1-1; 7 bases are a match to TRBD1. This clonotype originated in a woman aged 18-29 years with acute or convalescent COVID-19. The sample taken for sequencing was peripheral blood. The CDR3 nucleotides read TGTGCCACCAGCGACAGGGTGACCGTGAACACTGAAGCTTTCTTT. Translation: CATSDRVTVNTEAFF.